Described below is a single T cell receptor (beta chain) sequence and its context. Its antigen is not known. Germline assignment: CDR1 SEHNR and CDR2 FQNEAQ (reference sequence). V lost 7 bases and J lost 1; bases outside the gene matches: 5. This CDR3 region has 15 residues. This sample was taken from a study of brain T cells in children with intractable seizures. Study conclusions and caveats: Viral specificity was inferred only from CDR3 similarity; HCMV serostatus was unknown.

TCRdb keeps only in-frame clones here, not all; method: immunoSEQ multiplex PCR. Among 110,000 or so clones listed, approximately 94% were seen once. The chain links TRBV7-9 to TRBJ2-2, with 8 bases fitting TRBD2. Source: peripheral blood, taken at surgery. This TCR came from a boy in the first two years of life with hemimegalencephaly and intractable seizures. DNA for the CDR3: TGTGCCAGCACGGGGGGGCGGCGGAACACCGGGGAGCTGTTTTTT. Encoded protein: CASTGGRRNTGELFF. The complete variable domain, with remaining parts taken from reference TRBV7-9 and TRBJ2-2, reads DTGVSQNPRHKITKRGQNVTFRCDPISEHNRLYWYRQTLGQGPEFLTYFQNEAQLEKSRLLSDRFSAERPKGSFSTLEIQRTEQGDSAMYLCASTGGRRNTGELFFGEGSRLTVL.